Listed below are T cell receptor beta chains from one sample, sequenced in a study of CD8 T cells in ankylosing spondylitis. TCRdb re-called the 5' RACE reads with MiXCR, one entry per CDR3 protein. The sample carries about 440,000 distinct CDR3 sequences, approximately 17% recorded once. Sequencing was done on a sample of blood, either unsorted or a sorted T cell fraction (not recorded which). These receptors were obtained from a male donor with ankylosing spondylitis. Each CDR3 is given with its conserved first and last residue. Fields, in order: D gene, V gene, clone size, J gene, CDR3 protein, CDR3 DNA. A D gene is named only where the DNA matches it firmly. The size of a clone is reported for some rows only, either as once, few or many, or as a class for expanded clones.

>-|TRBV14|many|TRBJ2-3
CASSQDRLGPDTQYF
TGTGCCAGCAGCCAAGATCGTTTGGGGCCAGATACGCAGTATTTT
>TRBD1|TRBV29-1|-|TRBJ2-7
CSVGQGVSYEQYF
TGCAGCGTCGGACAGGGGGTGTCCTACGAGCAGTACTTC
>TRBD1|TRBV5-1|few|TRBJ1-2
CASSAGGTETAYGYTF
TGCGCCAGCAGCGCCGGCGGGACAGAAACTGCCTATGGCTACACCTTC
>-|TRBV18|few|TRBJ2-5
CASSPNGVLETQYF
TGTGCCAGCTCACCAAACGGGGTGCTAGAGACCCAGTACTTC
>TRBD1|TRBV28|few|TRBJ2-1
CASTARTGSNEQFF
TGTGCCAGCACCGCGCGGACAGGGTCGAATGAGCAGTTCTTC
>-|TRBV6-1|few|TRBJ2-7
CASREHEPPYEQYF
TGTGCCAGCAGGGAACATGAGCCGCCCTACGAGCAGTACTTC
>-|TRBV6-5|-|TRBJ1-1
CASSYLGGVGTEAFF
TGTGCCAGCAGTTACTTAGGAGGGGTGGGTACTGAAGCTTTCTTT
>-|TRBV5-1|-|TRBJ1-5
CASRRDNGNQPQHF
TGCGCCAGCCGTAGGGATAATGGCAATCAGCCCCAGCATTTT
>-|TRBV3-1|-|TRBJ2-7
CASSQEPYEQYF
TGTGCCAGCAGCCAAGAACCCTACGAGCAGTACTTC
>-|TRBV29-1|many|TRBJ2-3
CSVQEASDTQYF
TGCAGCGTTCAGGAGGCCTCGGATACGCAGTATTTT
>-|TRBV12-3/TRBV12-4|few|TRBJ1-2
CASSPPGSGGYTF
TGTGCCAGCAGTCCCCCGGGGTCAGGTGGCTACACCTTC
>-|TRBV7-2|-|TRBJ1-1
CASSSSGSITEAFF
TGTGCCAGCAGCTCTTCAGGGAGTATCACTGAAGCTTTCTTT
>TRBD1|TRBV5-1|-|TRBJ1-4
CASSSAGTGNEKLFF
TGCGCCAGCAGCTCCGCCGGGACAGGGAACGAAAAACTGTTTTTT
>-|TRBV6-1|many|TRBJ1-2
CASSELGQGNYGYTF
TGTGCCAGCAGTGAACTGGGGCAGGGCAACTATGGCTACACCTTC
>TRBD1|TRBV2|few|TRBJ1-2
CASSATGMGGYTF
TGTGCCAGCAGCGCGACAGGGATGGGCGGCTACACCTTC
>-|TRBV6-2/TRBV6-3|-|TRBJ2-3
CASSIRTKGSTDTQYF
TGTGCCAGCAGTATCAGGACTAAGGGTAGCACAGATACGCAGTATTTT
>TRBD2|TRBV20-1|many|TRBJ2-1
CSARAPKLAGGEQFF
TGCAGTGCTAGAGCTCCCAAACTAGCGGGGGGGGAGCAGTTCTTC
>-|TRBV12-3/TRBV12-4|many|TRBJ2-1
CASSPGRGNEQFF
TGTGCCAGCAGTCCAGGCAGGGGTAATGAGCAGTTCTTC
>-|TRBV5-1|-|TRBJ1-1
CASSLMGDMNTEAFF
TGCGCCAGCAGCTTGATGGGGGACATGAACACTGAAGCTTTCTTT
>-|TRBV5-1|few|TRBJ2-3
CASSAGAGGTDTQYF
TGCGCCAGCAGCGCGGGGGCAGGGGGGACAGATACGCAGTATTTT
>TRBD2|TRBV15|few|TRBJ2-7
CATSRGLAGYEQYF
TGTGCCACCAGCAGAGGACTAGCCGGCTACGAGCAGTACTTC
>-|TRBV28|once|TRBJ1-1
CASSFVRGVNTEAFF
TGTGCCAGCAGTTTCGTGCGGGGGGTGAACACTGAAGCTTTCTTT
>-|TRBV5-1|-|TRBJ2-5
CASSGSSAFLETQYF
TGCGCCAGCAGCGGGTCGTCAGCGTTCCTAGAGACCCAGTACTTC
>-|TRBV7-8|few|TRBJ1-2
CASSGPGFGYTF
TGTGCCAGCAGCGGACCCGGTTTTGGCTACACCTTC
>-|TRBV3-1|many|TRBJ1-1
CASSQGNRENTEAFF
TGTGCCAGCAGCCAAGGAAACAGGGAGAACACTGAAGCTTTCTTT
>-|TRBV2|-|TRBJ1-1
CASSDEGGTEAFF
TGTGCCAGCAGTGATGAGGGGGGGACTGAAGCTTTCTTT
>TRBD1|TRBV4-2|many|TRBJ2-6
CASSPGQDISGANVLTF
TGTGCCAGCAGCCCGGGACAGGATATCTCTGGGGCCAACGTCCTGACTTTC
>-|TRBV5-1|-|TRBJ1-2
CASSLESGIYGYTF
TGCGCCAGCAGCTTGGAATCAGGAATATATGGCTACACCTTC
>-|TRBV20-1|-|TRBJ1-1
CSAKEGHANTEAFF
TGCAGTGCAAAGGAGGGACACGCGAACACTGAAGCTTTCTTT
>TRBD1|TRBV29-1|-|TRBJ1-6
CSVGETGANSPLHF
TGCAGCGTCGGTGAGACAGGGGCTAATTCACCCCTCCACTTT
>TRBD1|TRBV11-2|-|TRBJ2-6
CASNLRDRGGTGANVLTF
TGTGCCAGCAACCTAAGGGACAGGGGCGGAACTGGGGCCAACGTCCTGACTTTC
>-|TRBV15|-|TRBJ1-3
CATSRDPRGSPGNTIYF
TGTGCCACCAGCAGAGATCCCCGCGGCTCGCCTGGAAACACCATATATTTT
>-|TRBV5-6|-|TRBJ2-2
CASTLGRYTGELFF
TGTGCCAGCACGCTTGGACGGTACACCGGGGAGCTGTTTTTT
>-|TRBV20-1|-|TRBJ1-5
CSASDPGNQPQHF
TGCAGTGCTAGTGATCCAGGAAATCAGCCCCAGCATTTT
>TRBD1|TRBV5-1|many|TRBJ1-2
CASSLGTGTGYTF
TGCGCCAGCAGCTTGGGGACAGGGACTGGCTACACCTTC
>TRBD1|TRBV12-3/TRBV12-4|many|TRBJ1-5
CASSSGTGPGQPQHF
TGTGCCAGCAGCTCCGGGACAGGGCCAGGGCAGCCCCAGCATTTT
>TRBD1|TRBV20-1|-|TRBJ1-2
CSAKAGTGFTYGYTF
TGCAGTGCTAAGGCCGGGACAGGATTCACCTATGGCTACACCTTC
>-|TRBV27|-|TRBJ2-2
CASRLLQGGSAGELFF
TGTGCCAGCAGACTACTACAGGGTGGGTCGGCCGGGGAGCTGTTTTTT
>-|TRBV5-1|-|TRBJ2-5
CASSPRWWQEETQYF
TGCGCCAGCAGCCCCCGATGGTGGCAGGAAGAGACCCAGTACTTC
>-|TRBV27|-|TRBJ1-1
CASSSNSEAFF
TGTGCCAGCAGTTCAAACAGTGAAGCTTTCTTT
>TRBD2|TRBV11-2|many|TRBJ2-1
CASTSRASGSLGSYNEQFF
TGTGCCAGCACCTCCAGGGCTAGCGGGTCCCTAGGAAGCTACAATGAGCAGTTCTTC
>-|TRBV5-1|many|TRBJ1-3
CASSPAGRGRNTIYF
TGCGCCAGCAGCCCGGCGGGGCGTGGACGAAACACCATATATTTT